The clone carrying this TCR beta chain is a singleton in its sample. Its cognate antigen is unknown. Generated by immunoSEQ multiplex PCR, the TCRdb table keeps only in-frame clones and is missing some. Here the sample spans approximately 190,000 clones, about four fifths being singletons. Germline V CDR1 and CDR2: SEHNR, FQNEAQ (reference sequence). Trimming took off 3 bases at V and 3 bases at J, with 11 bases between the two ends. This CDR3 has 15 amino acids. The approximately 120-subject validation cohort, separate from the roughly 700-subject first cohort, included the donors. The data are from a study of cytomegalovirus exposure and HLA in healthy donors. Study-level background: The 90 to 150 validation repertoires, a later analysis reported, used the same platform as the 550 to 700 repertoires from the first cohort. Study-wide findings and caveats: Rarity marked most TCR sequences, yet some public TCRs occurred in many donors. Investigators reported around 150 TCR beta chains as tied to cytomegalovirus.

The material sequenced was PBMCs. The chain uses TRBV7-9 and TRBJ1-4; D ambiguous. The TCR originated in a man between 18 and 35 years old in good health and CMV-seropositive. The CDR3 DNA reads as TGTGCCAGCAGCTTTTCTCAGGAACCTAATGAAAAACTGTTTTTT. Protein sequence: CASSFSQEPNEKLFF.